This T cell receptor (beta chain) was retrieved from a study of OX40 agonist ivuxolimab in advanced cancers. Broader study findings: Average numbers of expanded clones were greater in CD8+ T cells than in CD4+.

Only in-frame clones appear in the TCRdb table, and some are missing; sequencing was by immunoSEQ multiplex PCR. The sample consists of roughly 87,000 clones, approximately 90% of them appearing once. Germline lookup yields CDR1 SGHVS and CDR2 FNYEAQ. This CDR3 comprises 11 residues. The V end was cut by 5 bases, the J end by 7 bases, with 6 bases between. In the case of this clone: Its antigen remains unknown.

This clonotype was sampled from an adult with an advanced solid tumor such as melanoma, head and neck, liver or kidney cancer. The rearrangement links TRBV7-6 to TRBJ2-1; D remains unclear. The material sequenced was CD4+ or CD8+ T cells sorted from blood, taken in a trial of the OX40 agonist ivuxolimab. The CDR3 sequence is CASSPGNEQFF. The CDR3 coding sequence is TGTGCCAGCAGCCCCGGAAATGAGCAGTTCTTC.